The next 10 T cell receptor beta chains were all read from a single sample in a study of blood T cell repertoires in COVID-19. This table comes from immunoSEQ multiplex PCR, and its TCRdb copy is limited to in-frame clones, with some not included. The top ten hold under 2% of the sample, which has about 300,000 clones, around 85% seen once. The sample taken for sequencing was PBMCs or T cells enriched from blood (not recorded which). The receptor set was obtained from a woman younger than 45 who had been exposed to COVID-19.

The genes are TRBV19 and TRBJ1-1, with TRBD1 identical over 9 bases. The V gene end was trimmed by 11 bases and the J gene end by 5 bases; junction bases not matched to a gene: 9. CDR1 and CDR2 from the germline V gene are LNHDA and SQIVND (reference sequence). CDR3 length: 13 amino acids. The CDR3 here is CASERQGGTEAFF. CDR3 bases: TGTGCCTCCGAGCGACAGGGGGGGACTGAAGCTTTCTTT. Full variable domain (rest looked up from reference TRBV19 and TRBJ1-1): DGGITQSPKYLFRKEGQNVTLSCEQNLNHDAMYWYRQDPGQGLRLIYYSQIVNDFQKGDIAEGYSVSREKKESFPLTVTSAQKNPTAFYLCASERQGGTEAFFGQGTRLTVV.

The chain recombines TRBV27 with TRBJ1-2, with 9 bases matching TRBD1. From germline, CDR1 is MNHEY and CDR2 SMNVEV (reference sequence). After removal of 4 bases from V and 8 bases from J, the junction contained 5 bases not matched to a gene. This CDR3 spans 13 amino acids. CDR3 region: CASSSTGGWGYTF. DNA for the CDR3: TGTGCCAGCAGTTCAACAGGGGGCTGGGGCTACACCTTC.

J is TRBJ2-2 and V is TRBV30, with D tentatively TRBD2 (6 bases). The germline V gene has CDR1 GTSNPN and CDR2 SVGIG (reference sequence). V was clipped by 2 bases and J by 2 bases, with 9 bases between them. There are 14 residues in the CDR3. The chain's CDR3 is CAWSRGRNTGELFF. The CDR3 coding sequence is TGTGCCTGGAGTCGGGGGAGAAACACCGGGGAGCTGTTTTTT.

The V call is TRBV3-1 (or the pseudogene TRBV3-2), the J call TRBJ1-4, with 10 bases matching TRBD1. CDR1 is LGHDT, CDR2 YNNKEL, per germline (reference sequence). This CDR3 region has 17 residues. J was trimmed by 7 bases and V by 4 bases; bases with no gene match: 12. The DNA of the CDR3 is TGTGCCAGCAGCCCAAAAGACAGGGGGCGGTGGGGTGAAAAACTGTTTTTT. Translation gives CASSPKDRGRWGEKLFF.

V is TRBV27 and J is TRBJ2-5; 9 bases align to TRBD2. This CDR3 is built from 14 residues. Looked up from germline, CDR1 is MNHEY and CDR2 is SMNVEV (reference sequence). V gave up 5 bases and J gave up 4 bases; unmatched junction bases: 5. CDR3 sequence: CASSRGGGVETQYF. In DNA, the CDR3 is TGTGCCAGCAGTCGCGGGGGGGGCGTAGAGACCCAGTACTTC.

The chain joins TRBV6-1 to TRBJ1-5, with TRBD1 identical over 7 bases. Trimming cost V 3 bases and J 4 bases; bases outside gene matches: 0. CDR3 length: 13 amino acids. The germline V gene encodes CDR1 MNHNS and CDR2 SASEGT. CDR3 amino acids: CASSDRGNQPQHF. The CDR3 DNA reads TGTGCCAGCAGTGACAGGGGGAATCAGCCCCAGCATTTT.

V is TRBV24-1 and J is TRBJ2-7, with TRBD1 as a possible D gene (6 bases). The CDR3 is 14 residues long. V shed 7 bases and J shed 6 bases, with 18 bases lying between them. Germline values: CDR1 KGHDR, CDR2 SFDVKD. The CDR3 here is CATRDAGTQSEQYF. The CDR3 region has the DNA TGTGCCACCAGGGACGCCGGGACACAGAGCGAGCAGTACTTC.

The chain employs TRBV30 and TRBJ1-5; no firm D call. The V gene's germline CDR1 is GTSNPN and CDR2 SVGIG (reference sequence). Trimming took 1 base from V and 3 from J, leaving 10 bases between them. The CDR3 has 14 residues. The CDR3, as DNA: TGTGCCTGGAGTGGTGCAGGACTCAATCAGCCCCAGCATTTT. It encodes CAWSGAGLNQPQHF.

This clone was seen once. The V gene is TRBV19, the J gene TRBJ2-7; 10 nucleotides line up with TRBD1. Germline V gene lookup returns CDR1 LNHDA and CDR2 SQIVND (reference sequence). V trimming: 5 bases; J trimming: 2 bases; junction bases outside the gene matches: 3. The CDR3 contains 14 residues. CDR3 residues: CASSEGQGPYEQYF. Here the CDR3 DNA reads TGTGCCAGTAGTGAGGGACAGGGGCCCTACGAGCAGTACTTC.

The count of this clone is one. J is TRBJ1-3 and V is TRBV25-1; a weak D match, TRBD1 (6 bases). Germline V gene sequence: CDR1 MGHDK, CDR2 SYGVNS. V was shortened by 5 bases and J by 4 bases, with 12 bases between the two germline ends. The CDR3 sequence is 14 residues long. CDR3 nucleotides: TGTGCCAGCAGTACAGGGCTGGGGGGAAACACCATATATTTT. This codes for CASSTGLGGNTIYF.